Each of the 19 T cell receptor beta chains below was sequenced from the same sample in a study of shared clonotypes between healthy human individuals. TCRdb's copy holds only in-frame clones and misses some; the assay was immunoSEQ multiplex PCR. The table lists roughly 2 million clones, roughly 96% of them singletons. Source material: naive CD4+ T cells sorted from blood. As to subset: CD45RA+ positively selected. Receptors were obtained from a man younger than 30 in good health.

This clone was detected only once. The genes are TRBV19 and TRBJ1-5; tentatively, D is TRBD1 (5 bases). V was shortened by 6 bases and J by 5 bases, with 17 bases between the two germline ends. The CDR3 covers 15 residues. Germline CDR1 and CDR2: LNHDA and SQIVND (reference sequence). CDR3 amino acids: CASSPGGTSYQPQHF. In DNA, the CDR3 is TGTGCCAGTAGCCCTGGGGGGACTTCTTATCAGCCCCAGCATTTT.

V usage is TRBV10-3 and J usage is TRBJ2-2; perhaps D is TRBD1 or TRBD2 (5 bases each). There are 12 residues in the CDR3. Trimming removed 9 bases at V and 7 bases at J, with 12 bases between. Germline CDR1 and CDR2: ENHRY and SYGVKD. CDR3: CAIGTEHGELFF. In nucleotides, the CDR3 is TGTGCCATTGGGACGGAGCACGGGGAGCTGTTTTTT.

The gene calls are TRBV28 and TRBJ1-1, with 7 bases lining up with TRBD1. Losses at the gene ends were 7 bases for V and 3 bases for J; bases not matched to a gene: 8. Germline CDR1 and CDR2: MDHEN and SYDVKM. This CDR3 contains 14 residues. The CDR3 here is CASTSSRGDTEAFF. The CDR3 DNA is TGTGCCAGCACCTCCAGCAGGGGGGACACTGAAGCTTTCTTT.

The gene calls are TRBV10-2 and TRBJ2-7, with D possibly TRBD2 on 5 matching bases. The CDR3 sequence is 15 residues long. V lost 7 bases and J 2 bases, leaving 18 bases between the germline ends. Germline lookup yields CDR1 WSHSY and CDR2 SAAADI. The CDR3 sequence is CASTSSRTRTYEQYF. In nucleotides, the CDR3 is TGCGCCAGCACGTCCTCGAGGACTCGGACCTACGAGCAGTACTTC.

The chain has TRBV28 and TRBJ2-7; the match to TRBD2 covers 10 bases. This CDR3 has 14 amino acids. V was clipped by 8 bases and J by 7 bases; unmatched bases: 11. In germline, CDR1 is MDHEN, CDR2 SYDVKM. CDR3 loop: CASGSSGGPPEQYF. The CDR3 DNA sequence: TGTGCCAGCGGGTCTAGCGGGGGCCCACCTGAGCAGTACTTC.

The rearrangement joins TRBV9 to TRBJ1-2, with D maybe TRBD1 (5 bases). The CDR3 runs to 12 residues. V gave up 1 base and J gave up 8 bases, with 9 bases separating them. CDR1 is SGDLS, CDR2 YYNGEE, per germline. CDR3 amino acids: CASSVQGDGYTF. CDR3 DNA sequence: TGTGCCAGCAGCGTACAGGGTGACGGCTACACCTTC.

This rearrangement joins TRBV2 to TRBJ2-7; 8 bases match TRBD1. This CDR3 has 15 residues. Germline values: CDR1 SNHLY, CDR2 FYNNEI. The V and J ends lost 6 bases and 1 base, in that order; junction bases with no gene match: 8. In DNA, the CDR3 is TGTGCCAGCAGACCTGACAGGGGAGGTTCCTACGAGCAGTACTTC. Protein sequence: CASRPDRGGSYEQYF.

The chain has TRBV7-9 and TRBJ2-3; D gene ambiguous. Germline V gives CDR1 SEHNR, CDR2 FQNEAQ (reference sequence). Trimming pared 4 bases from V and 0 bases from J, leaving 5 bases between. CDR3 size: 13 residues. The DNA of the CDR3 is TGTGCCAGCAGCTACCCCAGCACAGATACGCAGTATTTT. Protein: CASSYPSTDTQYF.

The chain links TRBV10-3 to TRBJ2-6; D is ambiguous. The germline V gene encodes CDR1 ENHRY and CDR2 SYGVKD. This CDR3 is built from 16 residues. V lost 4 bases and J 0 bases, leaving 10 bases between the germline ends. CDR3 amino acids: CAISGLLNSGANVLTF. The CDR3 DNA reads TGTGCCATCAGTGGTTTACTGAACTCTGGGGCCAACGTCCTGACTTTC.

This clone was found once. The chain links TRBV10-3 to TRBJ2-7, with D maybe TRBD2 (7 bases). With 6 bases removed from V and 3 bases from J, the gap between germline ends came to 18 bases. There are 15 residues in the CDR3. Germline CDR1 reads ENHRY; CDR2 reads SYGVKD. The CDR3 nucleotides read TGTGCCATCAGCGCCGGACTAGGGGGTAACTACGAGCAGTACTTC. Its translation is CAISAGLGGNYEQYF.

The rearrangement uses TRBV7-2 and TRBJ2-3; 7 positions match TRBD1. The V gene end was trimmed by 5 bases and the J gene end by 11 bases; junction bases not matched to a gene: 10. This CDR3 region has 13 residues. Germline loops: CDR1 SGHTA, CDR2 FQGNSA. This chain's CDR3 is CASSPQETGWQYF. The CDR3 DNA sequence: TGTGCCAGCAGCCCACAGGAGACAGGGTGGCAGTATTTT.

The chain joins TRBV21-1 to TRBJ1-1; the D call TRBD1 from the table was never checked on the DNA. TRBV21-1 is listed as a pseudogene. The CDR3 is 16 amino acids. The CDR3 region has the DNA TGTGCCAGCAGCAACGGCAGGCGAACCACAAACACTGAAGCTTTCTTT. Its protein product is CASSNGRRTTNTEAFF.

J is TRBJ2-3 and V is TRBV10-1, with 13 bases fitting TRBD2. The CDR3 has 14 residues. The germline gives CDR1 WNHNN, CDR2 SYGVQD (reference sequence). Unmatched junction bases numbered 2, after V lost 4 bases and J lost 7 bases. The CDR3 loop reads CASSGTSGRNTQYF. CDR3 sequence (DNA): TGCGCCAGCAGTGGGACTAGCGGGAGAAATACGCAGTATTTT.

The rearrangement joins TRBV5-6 to TRBJ2-5, with 11 bases aligning to TRBD1. Germline CDR1 is SGHDT and CDR2 is YYEEEE. The CDR3 consists of 14 residues. V trimming: 4 bases; J trimming: 3 bases; junction bases outside the gene matches: 2. Here the CDR3 reads CASSRTGGEETQYF. CDR3 in DNA: TGTGCCAGCAGCCGGACAGGGGGCGAAGAGACCCAGTACTTC.

V and J are TRBV28 and TRBJ2-3, with 11 bases aligning to TRBD2. CDR3 length: 19 amino acids. CDR1 MDHEN and CDR2 SYDVKM come from the germline V gene. Trimming cost V 4 bases and J 2 bases; bases outside gene matches: 14. CDR3 in DNA: TGTGCCAGCAGTTGGCCCTCAGGGCTAGCGGGGGGAAACACAGATACGCAGTATTTT. Translating gives CASSWPSGLAGGNTDTQYF.

The rearrangement links TRBV30 to TRBJ1-1; maybe TRBD1 (6 bases). CDR1 and CDR2 (germline): GTSNPN, SVGIG (reference sequence). The CDR3 length is 12 residues. With 4 bases removed from V and 4 bases from J, the gap between germline ends came to 10 bases. The CDR3 DNA reads as TGTGCCTGGACACAGGGAGGCACTGAAGCTTTCTTT. As protein: CAWTQGGTEAFF.

The rearrangement uses TRBV6-5 and TRBJ1-4; TRBD1 matches 8 bases. Germline V gene lookup returns CDR1 MNHEY and CDR2 SVGAGI. The length of the CDR3 is 16 residues. The ends lost 0 bases at V and 3 bases at J; junction bases unmatched: 3. The CDR3 sequence: CASSYSRTGSNEKLFF. The CDR3 DNA reads as TGTGCCAGCAGTTACTCGAGGACAGGGTCTAATGAAAAACTGTTTTTT.

The rearrangement links TRBV5-4 to TRBJ2-5, with D perhaps being TRBD1 or TRBD2 (5 bases each). Deletions cut 2 bases from V and 5 bases from J, with 13 bases between. CDR1 and CDR2 from the germline V gene are SGHNT and YYREEE (reference sequence). The CDR3 spans 14 residues. In DNA form, the CDR3 reads TGTGCCAGCAGCTTTAAAGGGACGAGGGAGACCCAGTACTTC. Its translation: CASSFKGTRETQYF. Complete variable domain (other parts from reference TRBV5-4 and TRBJ2-5): ETGVTQSPTHLIKTRGQQVTLRCSSQSGHNTVSWYQQALGQGPQFIFQYYREEENGRGNFPPRFSGLQFPNYSSELNVNALELDDSALYLCASSFKGTRETQYFGPGTRLLVL.

The rearrangement links TRBV4-1 to TRBJ1-1; no clear D. In germline, CDR1 is MGHRA, CDR2 YSYEKL. V gave up 2 bases and J gave up 6 bases, with 13 bases separating them. This CDR3 region has 14 residues. The CDR3: CASSQFGSLSEAFF. Here the CDR3 DNA reads TGCGCCAGCAGCCAATTTGGCTCGCTTTCTGAAGCTTTCTTT.